This T cell receptor (beta chain) was captured by sequencing in a study of control samples from healthy donors and cancer patients. This clone was detected only once. This CDR3 has 14 amino acids. Germline CDR1 is SGHNT and CDR2 is YENEEA. V shed 1 base and J shed 5 bases, with 12 bases lying between them. Clones were sequenced by immunoSEQ multiplex PCR, and TCRdb holds only the in-frame ones, with some missing. The table shows roughly 200,000 clones, with 80% to 95% occurring only once. The clonotype comes from a man between 18 and 29 years old in good health. The specimen was blood. The rearrangement joins TRBV11-3 to TRBJ2-7; a possible D gene is TRBD1 (7 bases). CDR3 DNA sequence: TGTGCCAGCAGCTTAGGAAGCAGGGGGGACGAGCAGTACTTC. Amino acids: CASSLGSRGDEQYF.